A selection of T cell receptor beta chains follows, all from one sample in a study of blood T cell repertoires in COVID-19. Assay used: immunoSEQ multiplex PCR; TCRdb lists only in-frame clones, some missing. The sample gives about 150,000 clones, around 74% of which show up once; around 3.5% is in the top ten. The sequencing sample was made of peripheral blood. The receptors here all came from a woman older than 75 with acute or convalescent COVID-19. CDR3s include the opening cysteine and the closing phenylalanine or tryptophan. Fields, in order: D gene, V gene, clone size, J gene, CDR3 protein, CDR3 DNA. A D gene is named only where the DNA matches it firmly. Some rows mark clone size as missing; the rest say once, few, many or name a class of expanded clone.

d_call: NA; v_call: TRBV3-1/TRBV3-2; clone_size: NA; j_call: TRBJ2-7; cdr3_aa: CASSRETSSYEQYF; cdr3_nt: TGTGCCAGCAGCCGCGAGACGTCTAGCTACGAGCAGTACTTC
d_call: TRBD2; v_call: TRBV5-6; clone_size: NA; j_call: TRBJ2-5; cdr3_aa: CASSGTSPAETQYF; cdr3_nt: TGTGCCAGCAGCGGGACTAGTCCGGCGGAAACCCAGTACTTC
d_call: NA; v_call: TRBV6-1; clone_size: NA; j_call: TRBJ1-5; cdr3_aa: CASSENLGQRNQPQHF; cdr3_nt: TGTGCCAGCAGTGAAAATTTAGGACAGCGCAATCAGCCCCAGCATTTT
d_call: NA; v_call: TRBV30; clone_size: NA; j_call: TRBJ1-6; cdr3_aa: CAWSVVGDSPLHF; cdr3_nt: TGTGCCTGGAGTGTAGTCGGGGATTCACCCCTCCACTTT
d_call: TRBD1; v_call: TRBV5-6; clone_size: NA; j_call: TRBJ2-5; cdr3_aa: CASSLQGAVETQYF; cdr3_nt: TGTGCCAGCAGCTTGCAGGGGGCGGTGGAGACCCAGTACTTC
d_call: NA; v_call: TRBV4-2; clone_size: NA; j_call: TRBJ2-5; cdr3_aa: CASSPRSGEGETQYF; cdr3_nt: TGTGCCAGCAGCCCCAGGTCAGGGGAAGGGGAGACCCAGTACTTC
d_call: TRBD1; v_call: TRBV18; clone_size: NA; j_call: TRBJ1-3; cdr3_aa: CASSRAGGPGNTIYF; cdr3_nt: TGTGCCAGCTCACGGGCAGGGGGACCTGGAAACACCATATATTTT
d_call: TRBD1; v_call: TRBV24-1; clone_size: NA; j_call: TRBJ2-2; cdr3_aa: CATSGATGAITGELFF; cdr3_nt: TGTGCCACCAGTGGCGCGACAGGGGCGATCACCGGGGAGCTGTTTTTT
d_call: NA; v_call: TRBV3-1/TRBV3-2; clone_size: NA; j_call: TRBJ1-1; cdr3_aa: CASMGQGPDTEAFF; cdr3_nt: TGTGCCAGCATGGGTCAGGGCCCGGACACTGAAGCTTTCTTT
d_call: NA; v_call: TRBV29-1; clone_size: NA; j_call: TRBJ2-7; cdr3_aa: CSVASKGVFGEQYF; cdr3_nt: TGCAGCGTCGCCTCCAAAGGGGTCTTCGGAGAGCAGTACTTC
d_call: TRBD1; v_call: TRBV5-1; clone_size: few; j_call: TRBJ1-1; cdr3_aa: CASSSRQGVTEAFF; cdr3_nt: TGCGCCAGCAGCTCCCGACAGGGGGTAACTGAAGCTTTCTTT
d_call: NA; v_call: TRBV10-3; clone_size: NA; j_call: TRBJ2-6; cdr3_aa: CAISNSGPSSGANVLTF; cdr3_nt: TGTGCCATCAGTAACAGCGGGCCATCCTCTGGGGCCAACGTCCTGACTTTC
d_call: NA; v_call: TRBV6-5; clone_size: NA; j_call: TRBJ1-6; cdr3_aa: CASRVGVGYSSPLHF; cdr3_nt: TGTGCCTCTCGAGTAGGGGTGGGATATAGTTCACCCCTCCACTTT
d_call: NA; v_call: TRBV18; clone_size: once; j_call: TRBJ1-3; cdr3_aa: CASSPERPPRASGNTIYF; cdr3_nt: TGTGCCAGCTCACCAGAAAGACCTCCCAGGGCCTCTGGAAACACCATATATTTT
d_call: TRBD1; v_call: TRBV7-2; clone_size: NA; j_call: TRBJ2-2; cdr3_aa: CASSLQGAGELFF; cdr3_nt: TGTGCCAGCAGCTTACAGGGGGCCGGGGAGCTGTTTTTT
d_call: NA; v_call: TRBV14; clone_size: NA; j_call: TRBJ2-5; cdr3_aa: CASSLRQGSWETQYF; cdr3_nt: TGTGCCAGCAGCTTAAGGCAGGGGAGTTGGGAGACCCAGTACTTC